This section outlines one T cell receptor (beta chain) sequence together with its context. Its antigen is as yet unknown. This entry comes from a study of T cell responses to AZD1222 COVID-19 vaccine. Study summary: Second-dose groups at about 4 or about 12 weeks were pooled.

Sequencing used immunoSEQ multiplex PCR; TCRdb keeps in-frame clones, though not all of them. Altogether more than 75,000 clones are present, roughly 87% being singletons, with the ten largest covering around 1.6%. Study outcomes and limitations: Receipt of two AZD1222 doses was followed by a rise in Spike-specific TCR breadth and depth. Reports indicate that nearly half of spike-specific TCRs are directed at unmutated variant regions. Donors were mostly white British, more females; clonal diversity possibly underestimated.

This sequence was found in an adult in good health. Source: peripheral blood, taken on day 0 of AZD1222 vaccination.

CDR3 DNA sequence: TGTGCCAGCAGCCAAGATTCCCGGGGGAATGGCTACACCTTC. This sequence encodes CASSQDSRGNGYTF. This chain uses TRBV3-1 (or the pseudogene TRBV3-2) with TRBJ1-2; possibly TRBD1 for D (5 bases). V dropped 0 bases and J dropped 6 bases, with 11 bases sitting between them. The CDR3 is made up of 14 amino acids. Germline loops: CDR1 LGHDT, CDR2 YNNKEL (reference sequence).